This T cell receptor beta chain is drawn from a study of shared clonotypes between healthy human individuals (dated by TCRdb to 2018 to 2020). With respect to the entire study: The cohort included a few men and a couple of women between 18 and 49 years of age. To increase sequencing depth and limit assay-specific biases, different laboratories used diverse techniques to prepare libraries and sequence TCR repertoires. To estimate repertoire size and how much clonotype sharing occurs between individuals, the study deeply sequenced the blood TCR repertoires of several healthy adults. Per donor, leukapheresis produced somewhere between about 0.94 and 8.9 billion PBMCs. For each donor, CD4 naive and CD4 memory were each run on three plates, CD8 naive on two plates, and CD8 memory on one plate. The study at large found these results: Pairwise subsampling indicated that sequencing depth was expected to affect the degree of clonotype sharing among donors. Sharing across a few donors was observed for approximately 5% of naive CD4, less than 4% of naive CD8, 2.3% of memory CD4, and about 0.4% of memory CD8 clonotypes. Compared with non-shared clonotypes, clonotypes shared by all four sorted-subset donors had higher generation probabilities. Because the study included a small number of donors, the genetic and exposure-history diversity represented was limited. Sampling was limited to blood, and TCR repertoires in tissue likely differ from TCR repertoires in blood. Incomplete sequencing was indicated by rarefaction of sorted-subset datasets, despite the large sequencing depth. Estimated clonotype richness was generally larger for naive than for memory subsets.

The donors were healthy, HIV-negative adults with no recently reported acute infections or vaccinations. Every donor was a Caucasian adult living in Nashville, Tennessee, USA. Magnetic negative selection was used to enrich CD4+ T cells, after which naive cells were positively selected on CD45RA and the negative fraction became the memory subset. Blood was collected by leukapheresis, and PBMCs were isolated by Ficoll-Histopaque density gradient centrifugation and then cryopreserved in liquid nitrogen vapor phase. Purity and quantity of every magnetically sorted T cell population were checked by analytical flow cytometry. Genomic DNA was isolated from each sorted fraction and quantified by UV absorbance on a Nanodrop 2000c. A remark on this clone: Its specific antigen is unknown. It has no much larger one-base neighbor in the sample; base qualities were not kept.

TCR CDR3 regions were amplified from genomic DNA by multiplex PCR using the deep immunoSEQ assay. Extracted genomic DNA from each cell subset was spread evenly across all wells of several immunoSEQ 96-well plates, with each plate serving as a replicate. For sorted subsets, each replicate PCR was loaded with 150 to 250 ng genomic DNA, equivalent to 30,000 or so T cell genomes. Purified libraries were quantified with a Qubit 3.0 fluorometer, sized on a Bioanalyzer 2100, and re-quantified with the KAPA Library Quantification kit. Every immunoSEQ 96-well plate was sequenced on a separate single-read 150-cycle Illumina NextSeq 550 flow cell. Turning to the authors' computational methods: The immunoSEQ output contained only junctional sequences without quality scores, so filtering could not match that applied to full-length reads. Sequences were annotated with PyIR, a Python wrapper for IgBLAST v1.9, and V/J genes and CDR3 were assigned using IMGT germline references. Reads with weak V/J assignments (E-value above 1e-6), missing CDR3, stop codons, out-of-frame junctions, or ambiguous translated residues were removed. A V3J clonotype was defined by an identical inferred V gene, J gene, and CDR3 amino acid sequence. To compute the percentage overlap between repertoires, the number of shared unique clonotypes was divided by the size of the smaller repertoire. Three approaches were used to assess repertoire richness: RTK rarefaction, the Chao1 estimator, and Recon v2.1 estimates of unobserved clonotypes. Generation probabilities were computed with OLGA for all TCRbeta clonotypes obtained by the gDNA method from a handful of donors. Not all clones reach the TCRdb copy of this immuneACCESS table, which keeps in-frame sequences only. Checked studies attribute under half of the gap to unresolved V genes and leave the rest unexplained. V and J calls and clone size are copied from that table; D and trimming were computed from the DNA. This sample comprises about 2.4 million clones, 93% of them detected only once. The top ten constitute around 0.37% of the sample.

The specimen was naive CD4+ T cells from PBMCs. This specimen's cell subset or site label, interpreted: CD45RA+ positively selected. The source is a man aged 18 to 35 in good health. Some clones in this sample may be carry-over from other donors' samples.

The DNA reads as follows: TGCGCCAGCAGCCAAGAAGCGGGCCGCTCCTACGAGCAGTACTTC. The translation is CASSQEAGRSYEQYF. The V and J segments used are TRBV4-1 and TRBJ2-7; a weak D assignment points to TRBD2 (6 bases agree). Trimming takes 0 bases from V and 0 bases from J, and the germline ends sit 9 bases apart. CDR1 and CDR2, per the germline V gene, are MGHRA and YSYEKL. The CDR3 holds 15 amino acids from the cysteine to the phenylalanine. Only the CDR3 DNA is retained, 45 bases long and in frame from the first base.